Shown below are 18 T cell receptor beta chains from a single sample sequenced in a study of T cell changes during pregnancy in multiple sclerosis (dated 2019 in TCRdb). The method was the immunoSEQ multiplex PCR assay. In its TCRdb copy, this immuneACCESS table keeps in-frame sequences only and misses some clones. Where compared with another copy, unresolved V genes explain less than half of these, and the others have no known cause. Recorded for this sample are tens of thousands of clones; about 90% of them occurred a single time. Approximately 2% of the sample is taken by the ten largest. This specimen was CD4+ T cells from peripheral blood mononuclear cells, taken after pregnancy. These receptors all stem from a female donor in good health, enrolled as a control in a pregnancy study.

This clone appeared a few times. The chain carries TRBV28 and TRBJ2-7; TRBD2 might be the D (5 bases). The CDR3 consists of 14 residues. The germline V gene encodes CDR1 MDHEN and CDR2 SYDVKM. Trimming cost V 6 bases and J 2 bases, with 14 bases left between them. The CDR3 sequence: CASSTLSGTYEQYF. The CDR3 DNA is TGTGCCAGCAGCACGTTAAGCGGAACCTACGAGCAGTACTTC.

The rearrangement uses TRBV6-5 and TRBJ2-5, with 11 bases identical to TRBD1. The ends lost 4 bases at V and 4 bases at J; junction bases unmatched: 2. The CDR3 contains 14 residues. Germline V gene sequence: CDR1 MNHEY, CDR2 SVGAGI. Here the CDR3 reads CASSFGTGGETQYF. CDR3 nucleotide sequence: TGTGCCAGCAGTTTCGGGACAGGGGGAGAGACCCAGTACTTC.

CDR3 residues: CASSLRASGRYEQYF. In nucleotides, the CDR3 is TGTGCCAGCAGCTTAAGGGCTAGCGGGAGGTACGAGCAGTACTTC. V and J are TRBV7-9 and TRBJ2-7; 11 nucleotides line up with TRBD2. The germline V gene encodes CDR1 SEHNR and CDR2 FQNEAQ (reference sequence). J gave up 4 bases and V 2 bases, and 4 bases lay outside the gene matches. The length of the CDR3 is 15 residues.

V is TRBV28 and J is TRBJ2-2; possible D gene TRBD1, 5 bases. The CDR3 spans 15 residues. Germline CDR1 MDHEN, CDR2 SYDVKM. V was trimmed by 7 bases and J by 7 bases, leaving 19 bases between them. The CDR3 here is CASKGDRDKFGELFF. The CDR3 coding sequence is TGTGCCAGCAAAGGAGACAGAGATAAATTCGGGGAGCTGTTTTTT.

The rearrangement links TRBV5-8 to TRBJ1-6, with no clear D. V was trimmed by 0 bases and J by 7 bases, leaving 14 bases between them. CDR3 length equals 16 residues. CDR1 is SGHTS, CDR2 YDEGEE, per germline. CDR3 bases: TGTGCCAGCAGCTTGGCTAGGCCCTTTAGGAATTCACCCCTCCACTTT. This encodes CASSLARPFRNSPLHF.

This chain joins TRBV4-1 and TRBJ2-5; TRBD2 agrees at 10 bases. The CDR3 has 21 residues. Germline V CDR1 and CDR2: MGHRA, YSYEKL. After removal of 0 bases from V and 4 bases from J, the junction contained 20 bases not matched to a gene. CDR3 protein: CASSQEGRRSGGAGYRETQYF. The CDR3 coding sequence is TGCGCCAGCAGCCAAGAGGGTCGACGGAGCGGGGGGGCTGGCTACCGAGAGACCCAGTACTTC.

The V call is TRBV28, the J call TRBJ2-4; weak D call: TRBD2 (6 bases). V was pared by 5 bases and J by 0 bases, with 11 bases between. Germline V gene data show CDR1 as MDHEN and CDR2 as SYDVKM. CDR3 length equals 15 residues. CDR3 nucleotides: TGTGCCAGCAGTCCCTTGGGACTAGCCAAAAACATTCAGTACTTC. Translating it yields CASSPLGLAKNIQYF.

V is TRBV11-3 and J is TRBJ2-1, with a weak D call TRBD1 (5 bases). Germline CDR1 is SGHNT and CDR2 is YENEEA. V was pared by 5 bases and J by 3 bases, with 8 bases between. The CDR3 consists of 13 residues. CDR3 in DNA: TGTGCCAGCAGCGGGCAGGGCTACAATGAGCAGTTCTTC. Its protein product is CASSGQGYNEQFF.

The gene calls are TRBV19 and TRBJ1-1; D is uncertain. This CDR3 contains 14 residues. Trimming shortened V by 5 bases and J by 4 bases, and 14 bases separated the two germline ends. Germline V gene data show CDR1 as LNHDA and CDR2 as SQIVND (reference sequence). In nucleotides, the CDR3 is TGTGCCAGTAGTCTGTTCCCGGGTGCCACTGAAGCTTTCTTT. Protein product: CASSLFPGATEAFF.

The V and J genes are TRBV28 and TRBJ2-1, with a possible D match to TRBD2 (6 bases). The germline gives CDR1 MDHEN, CDR2 SYDVKM. CDR3 length: 15 residues. V lost 6 bases to trimming and J lost 5 bases, with 17 bases between them. The CDR3 bases are TGTGCCAGCAGGAGGGGACTCTCGAAGAACAATGAGCAGTTCTTC. The encoded protein is CASRRGLSKNNEQFF. Looking up the rest from reference TRBV28 and TRBJ2-1 gives the full variable domain: DVKVTQSSRYLVKRTGEKVFLECVQDMDHENMFWYRQDPGLGLRLIYFSYDVKMKEKGDIPEGYSVSREKKERFSLILESASTNQTSMYLCASRRGLSKNNEQFFGPGTRLTVL.

V gene TRBV28 combines with J gene TRBJ1-6; TRBD1 is a possible D gene (6 bases). The CDR3 runs to 12 residues. Germline V gene lookup returns CDR1 MDHEN and CDR2 SYDVKM. V lost 7 bases, J lost 11 bases, and 12 bases lay in between. The CDR3 region has the DNA TGTGCCAGCAACGTCAGGGGACCACCCCTCCACTTT. Translated: CASNVRGPPLHF.

The chain recombines TRBV5-1 with TRBJ2-1; possible D gene TRBD1, 5 bases. The CDR3 runs to 13 residues. Germline CDR1 reads SGHRS; CDR2 reads YFSETQ. Trimming removed 4 bases from V and 4 bases from J, with 9 bases in between. CDR3 region: CASSLQGYNEQFF. CDR3 coding DNA: TGCGCCAGCAGCCTGCAGGGTTACAATGAGCAGTTCTTC.

The chain couples TRBV18 to TRBJ1-1, with D uncertain. V was trimmed by 6 bases and J by 6 bases, leaving 14 bases between them. CDR1 KGHSH and CDR2 LQKENI come from the germline V gene. The CDR3 is 13 residues long. CDR3 amino acids: CASSPIGEAEAFF. DNA for the CDR3: TGTGCCAGCTCTCCGATCGGGGAGGCTGAAGCTTTCTTT.

This clone has just a few counts. V usage is TRBV7-9 and J usage is TRBJ1-1; D is unresolved. Trimming removed 4 bases from V and 7 bases from J, with 7 bases in between. This CDR3 comprises 11 residues. The germline V gene has CDR1 SEHNR and CDR2 FQNEAQ (reference sequence). CDR3 amino acids: CASSSQIEAFF. The CDR3 nucleotides are TGTGCCAGCAGCTCCCAGATTGAAGCTTTCTTT.

The genes are TRBV5-1 and TRBJ2-1; 10 bases are shared with TRBD1. The CDR3 is 14 residues long. Germline loops: CDR1 SGHRS, CDR2 YFSETQ. The V segment lost 4 bases and the J segment 10 bases; nucleotides outside the gene matches: 8. This CDR3 is CASSTSGTGDEQFF. The CDR3 DNA follows: TGCGCCAGCAGCACCTCCGGGACAGGGGACGAGCAGTTCTTC.

The chain joins TRBV5-1 to TRBJ2-1, with D possibly TRBD2 on 6 matching bases. Germline lookup yields CDR1 SGHRS and CDR2 YFSETQ. The CDR3 spans 17 residues. V lost 4 bases, J lost 6 bases, and 23 bases lay in between. The CDR3 loop is CASSAISSATFSNEQFF. In nucleotides, the CDR3 is TGCGCCAGCAGCGCCATTTCTAGCGCTACCTTCAGCAATGAGCAGTTCTTC.

The V call is TRBV25-1, the J call TRBJ2-2; D remains unclear. V was shortened by 4 bases and J by 5 bases, with 8 bases between the two germline ends. Germline loops: CDR1 MGHDK, CDR2 SYGVNS. The CDR3 is made up of 13 amino acids. In DNA form, the CDR3 reads TGTGCCAGCAGTGGCAAGCTAACCGGGGAGCTGTTTTTT. It specifies CASSGKLTGELFF.

V and J are TRBV6-6 and TRBJ2-5; 8 positions match TRBD2. V dropped 6 bases and J dropped 1; count of bases not matched to a gene: 7. This CDR3 region has 15 residues. Per the germline V gene, CDR1 is MNHNY and CDR2 is SVGAGI (reference sequence). CDR3 nucleotide sequence: TGTGCCAGCAGCGGGGGGGGGATTATCCAAGAGACCCAGTACTTC. Protein: CASSGGGIIQETQYF.